These T cell receptor beta chains were read from a single sample in a study of blood T cell repertoires in COVID-19. Libraries were prepared by immunoSEQ multiplex PCR; TCRdb keeps only in-frame clonotypes and omits some of them. The table has roughly 150,000 clones, more than 70% seen once; the top ten hold less than 20%. The material sequenced was peripheral blood. These receptors were obtained from a woman aged 70-85 years who had recovered from COVID-19. The CDR3 runs from the conserved cysteine through the conserved F or W. The order of the fields is V gene, clone size, J gene, D gene, CDR3 protein, CDR3 DNA. A D gene is named only where the DNA matches it firmly. Not every row has a clone size; where given, it reads once, few, many or a size class.

TRBV27	-	TRBJ2-1	TRBD1	CASRPLGAGQAYNEQFF	TGTGCCAGCAGACCCCTGGGGGCGGGACAGGCGTACAATGAGCAGTTCTTC
TRBV3-1/TRBV3-2	few	TRBJ1-1	-	CASSQAGGDGAFF	TGTGCCAGCAGCCAAGCTGGCGGGGATGGAGCTTTCTTT
TRBV7-8	-	TRBJ2-5	TRBD2	CATAGGTLQETQYF	TGTGCCACAGCGGGGGGCACCCTCCAAGAGACCCAGTACTTC
TRBV28	-	TRBJ2-7	TRBD1	CASSLVWKTGGDEQYF	TGTGCCAGCAGTTTGGTATGGAAGACAGGGGGCGACGAGCAGTACTTC
TRBV5-4	-	TRBJ1-6	-	CASSPVGGNSPLHF	TGTGCCAGCAGCCCGGTGGGAGGGAATTCACCCCTCCACTTT
TRBV18	-	TRBJ1-2	TRBD1	CASSPATGGLNYGYTF	TGTGCCAGCTCACCCGCCACAGGGGGCCTTAACTATGGCTACACCTTC
TRBV5-1	-	TRBJ2-7	-	CASNPKRGGIEYEQYF	TGCGCCAGCAACCCTAAAAGGGGCGGGATTGAGTACGAGCAGTACTTC
TRBV10-3	-	TRBJ2-1	-	CAISAWGGALHRGYNEQFF	TGTGCCATCAGTGCGTGGGGGGGGGCGTTGCATAGGGGCTACAATGAGCAGTTCTTC
TRBV3-1/TRBV3-2	-	TRBJ1-1	-	CASSQARRGGTEAFF	TGTGCCAGCAGCCAGGCCCGCCGAGGGGGCACTGAAGCTTTCTTT
TRBV27	-	TRBJ2-7	TRBD2	CASSLAGRPSGYEQYF	TGTGCCAGCAGCCTCGCCGGCCGGCCTAGCGGCTACGAGCAGTACTTC
TRBV9	-	TRBJ1-2	-	CASSALQGGDYGYTF	TGTGCCAGCAGCGCCTTACAGGGTGGGGACTATGGCTACACCTTC
TRBV13	once	TRBJ2-5	-	CASSLQGKETQYF	TGTGCCAGCAGCTTACAGGGTAAAGAGACCCAGTACTTC
TRBV5-4	once	TRBJ1-6	TRBD1	CASSYGQGGLDSPLHF	TGTGCCAGCAGCTATGGACAGGGGGGCTTGGATTCACCCCTCCACTTT
TRBV6-6	once	TRBJ2-1	-	CASSGQHNEQFF	TGTGCCAGCAGCGGACAGCACAATGAGCAGTTCTTC
TRBV4-2	-	TRBJ1-1	-	CASSQHNEAFF	TGTGCCAGCAGCCAACACAATGAAGCTTTCTTT
TRBV18	-	TRBJ1-1	TRBD1	CATKGQPNTEAFF	TGTGCCACCAAGGGACAGCCAAACACTGAAGCTTTCTTT
TRBV29-1	once	TRBJ1-1	-	CSVENREGAFF	TGCAGCGTTGAAAACAGGGAGGGAGCTTTCTTT
TRBV19	-	TRBJ1-1	-	CASSTPWPTEAFF	TGTGCCAGTAGTACCCCTTGGCCCACTGAAGCTTTCTTT
TRBV28	-	TRBJ2-7	TRBD1	CASSPRTGRYEQYF	TGTGCCAGCAGTCCCCGGACAGGGAGGTACGAGCAGTACTTC
TRBV4-1	-	TRBJ1-5	-	CASSQDPSGDQPQHF	TGCGCCAGCAGCCAAGACCCCTCGGGGGATCAGCCCCAGCATTTT
TRBV23-1	-	TRBJ1-1	-	CASSQPRGAPNTEAFF	TGCGCCAGCAGTCAACCCCGGGGGGCCCCGAACACTGAAGCTTTCTTT
TRBV7-9	-	TRBJ2-5	-	CASSLGGVAHYF	TGTGCCAGCAGCCTAGGGGGGGTAGCCCACTACTTC
TRBV18	-	TRBJ2-7	TRBD1	CASSPPRDRAYEQYF	TGTGCCAGCTCACCGCCCAGGGACAGGGCCTACGAGCAGTACTTC
TRBV5-6	once	TRBJ2-1	TRBD2	CASSPGLASSEQFF	TGTGCCAGCAGCCCGGGACTAGCGTCAAGTGAGCAGTTCTTC
TRBV5-1	-	TRBJ1-2	-	CASSLGPGGGYTF	TGCGCCAGCAGCTTGGGACCCGGGGGGGGCTACACCTTC
TRBV10-3	-	TRBJ1-1	TRBD1	CAISEYGGQGGTEAFF	TGTGCCATCAGTGAATATGGGGGACAGGGGGGCACTGAAGCTTTCTTT
TRBV12-3/TRBV12-4	-	TRBJ2-1	-	CASSFGSYDEQFF	TGTGCCAGCAGTTTTGGCTCGTACGATGAGCAGTTCTTC
TRBV18	-	TRBJ2-7	-	CASSPRVAATYEQYF	TGTGCCAGCTCACCACGGGTAGCGGCAACCTACGAGCAGTACTTC
TRBV5-4	-	TRBJ1-2	-	CASSPKNSSYTF	TGTGCCAGCAGCCCCAAAAACTCGAGTTACACCTTC
TRBV7-6	-	TRBJ2-1	TRBD2	CASSLAIAGGYNEQFF	TGTGCCAGCAGCTTAGCGATAGCGGGGGGGTACAATGAGCAGTTCTTC
TRBV2	-	TRBJ2-5	-	CASSAAYLETQYF	TGTGCCAGCAGTGCTGCCTATTTGGAGACCCAGTACTTC
TRBV5-6	once	TRBJ2-3	-	CASSPRGRPTDTQYF	TGTGCCAGCAGCCCCCGGGGTCGACCCACAGATACGCAGTATTTT
TRBV4-1	-	TRBJ1-3	-	CASSQGPLSFPGSGNTIYF	TGCGCCAGCAGCCAAGGGCCCCTGTCTTTTCCAGGCTCTGGAAACACCATATATTTT
TRBV15	-	TRBJ1-5	-	CATSRAQSNQPQHF	TGTGCCACCAGCAGAGCGCAGAGCAATCAGCCCCAGCATTTT
TRBV9	-	TRBJ1-4	-	CASSVAAGGKLFF	TGTGCCAGCAGCGTAGCTGCGGGCGGAAAACTGTTTTTT
TRBV9	-	TRBJ1-4	-	CASSVGGRGGEKLFF	TGTGCCAGCAGCGTAGGGGGAAGAGGGGGTGAAAAACTGTTTTTT
TRBV5-1	once	TRBJ1-2	TRBD1	CASSPDRARGYTF	TGCGCCAGCAGCCCCGACAGGGCCAGGGGCTACACCTTC
TRBV18	-	TRBJ2-6	-	CASSLTGSGANVLTF	TGTGCCAGCTCGCTCACGGGCTCTGGGGCCAACGTCCTGACTTTC
TRBV5-1	-	TRBJ2-1	-	CASSFLAYNEQFF	TGCGCCAGCAGCTTCCTAGCCTACAATGAGCAGTTCTTC
TRBV7-2	-	TRBJ2-7	-	CASSLQQPGVEQYF	TGTGCCAGCAGCTTACAGCAACCGGGGGTCGAGCAGTACTTC
TRBV18	-	TRBJ2-7	-	CASSRDNYEQYF	TGTGCCAGCTCACGGGACAACTACGAGCAGTACTTC
TRBV5-5	-	TRBJ2-3	TRBD1	CASSLVAGQGGDTQYF	TGTGCCAGCAGCTTGGTGGCCGGACAGGGGGGAGATACGCAGTATTTT
TRBV5-1	-	TRBJ2-1	TRBD2	CASSTGLARPYNEQFF	TGCGCCAGCAGCACGGGACTAGCGAGACCCTACAATGAGCAGTTCTTC
TRBV9	-	TRBJ1-4	-	CASSGEGGFEKLFF	TGTGCCAGCAGCGGAGAAGGGGGTTTTGAAAAACTGTTTTTT
TRBV6-2/TRBV6-3	-	TRBJ1-1	-	CASSTAGGTEAFF	TGTGCCAGCAGTACAGCCGGGGGCACTGAAGCTTTCTTT
TRBV5-4	-	TRBJ2-1	TRBD2	CASRKGAGGGNEQFF	TGTGCCAGCAGGAAAGGGGCGGGAGGGGGCAATGAGCAGTTCTTC
TRBV28	-	TRBJ2-7	TRBD2	CASSFGPGGPYEQYF	TGTGCCAGCAGTTTCGGTCCGGGAGGGCCCTACGAGCAGTACTTC
TRBV9	-	TRBJ2-7	TRBD1	CASSVTGGISYEQYF	TGTGCCAGCAGCGTGACAGGGGGGATCTCCTACGAGCAGTACTTC
TRBV4-2	-	TRBJ2-3	-	CASSRWGGTDTQYF	TGTGCCAGCAGCCGGTGGGGGGGCACAGATACGCAGTATTTT
TRBV5-6	-	TRBJ1-1	-	CASSVPGWSTEAFF	TGTGCCAGCAGCGTCCCAGGGTGGAGTACTGAAGCTTTCTTT
TRBV7-9	-	TRBJ2-6	TRBD1	CASGPGGARGANVLTF	TGTGCCAGCGGCCCAGGGGGCGCGAGGGGGGCCAACGTCCTGACTTTC
TRBV6-1	-	TRBJ1-1	TRBD1	CASSDPDRDTEAFF	TGTGCCAGCAGTGACCCTGACAGGGACACTGAAGCTTTCTTT
TRBV5-4	-	TRBJ1-2	TRBD1	CASSSPGAGGTGYTF	TGTGCCAGCAGCTCCCCCGGGGCAGGGGGCACTGGCTACACCTTC
TRBV12-3/TRBV12-4	-	TRBJ1-1	-	CASRRTVGKGFF	TGTGCCAGCAGAAGGACAGTCGGAAAAGGTTTCTTT
TRBV6-5	-	TRBJ2-1	-	CASGLADSYNEQFF	TGTGCCAGCGGCTTAGCGGACTCCTACAATGAGCAGTTCTTC
TRBV12-3/TRBV12-4	once	TRBJ2-7	-	CASSERGEQYF	TGTGCCAGCTCCGAACGGGGGGAGCAGTACTTC
TRBV7-2	-	TRBJ1-2	-	CASSLVGSSYGYTF	TGTGCCAGCAGCTTAGTGGGCAGTTCATATGGCTACACCTTC